The clone carrying this T cell receptor beta chain was picked up many times. Antigen specificity is unknown. The data derive from a study of T cells after yellow fever vaccination. Background on the study: Fractions low in cell number were prepared with SMART-Seq v4 Ultra Low Input. Study-wide findings and caveats: Re-detected after boosting: most primary clones, 95% to 98% of CD4 and about 85% of CD8. Highly abundant clonotypes carried over from the bulk population could end up in FACS-sorted repertoires as contaminants.

Generation of TCR cDNA used 5'RACE template switching (which added a universal primer site and UMIs). In TCRdb, the 5' RACE reads were re-called with MiXCR into one record per CDR3 protein. This sample has about 63,000 distinct CDR3 sequences, with 7.4% found just once. The CDR3 is 14 amino acids. V was pared by 0 bases and J by 1 base, with 10 bases between. CDR1 and CDR2 (germline): DFQATT, SNEGSKA (reference sequence). This TCR derives from a man aged 25-40 years who received the YFV17D yellow fever vaccine. The V gene is TRBV20-1, the J gene TRBJ2-7, with D unresolved. Sequencing used CD8+ T cells sorted from PBMCs, obtained 15 days after the yellow fever booster vaccination. In DNA, the CDR3 is TGCAGTGCTAGAGATCAGGTTAGATCCTACGAGCAGTACTTC. Protein: CSARDQVRSYEQYF.